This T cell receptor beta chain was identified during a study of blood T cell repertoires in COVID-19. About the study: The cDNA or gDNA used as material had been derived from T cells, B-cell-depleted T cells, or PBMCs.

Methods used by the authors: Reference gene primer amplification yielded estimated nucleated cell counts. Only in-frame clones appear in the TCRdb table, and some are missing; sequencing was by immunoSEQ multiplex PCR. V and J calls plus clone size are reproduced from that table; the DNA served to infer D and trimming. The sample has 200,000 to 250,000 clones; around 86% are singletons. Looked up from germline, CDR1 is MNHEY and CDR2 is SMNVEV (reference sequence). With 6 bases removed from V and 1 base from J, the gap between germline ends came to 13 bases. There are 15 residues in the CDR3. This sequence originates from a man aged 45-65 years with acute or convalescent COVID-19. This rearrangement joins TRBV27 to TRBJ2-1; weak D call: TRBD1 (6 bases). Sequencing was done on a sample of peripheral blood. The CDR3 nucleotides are TGTGCCAGCAGCCCGATCGGACAGTCCTACAATGAGCAGTTCTTC. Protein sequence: CASSPIGQSYNEQFF.